This entry lists 25 T cell receptor beta chains sequenced from one sample in a study of blood T cell repertoires in COVID-19 (dated by TCRdb to about 2020). The method behind the library was the immunoSEQ multiplex PCR assay. Here the immuneACCESS table is served through TCRdb, limited to in-frame sequences with V and J called. Missing clones are a known gap in these copies; in checked studies unresolved V genes cover under half, and the rest lacks a known reason. Within this sample are tens of thousands of clones, with roughly 90% of them counted one time only. The top ten clonotypes cover about a fifth of the sample. The material sequenced was peripheral blood. The source of these receptors is a woman aged 45 to 65 with active or convalescent COVID-19.

V and J are TRBV18 and TRBJ2-5; 7 bases map to TRBD1. V shed 2 bases, J shed 2 bases, and the junction held 5 bases outside the gene matches. Germline CDR1 KGHSH, CDR2 LQKENI. The CDR3 runs to 15 residues. CDR3 sequence reads: CASSPYRDRQETQYF. The CDR3 bases are TGTGCCAGCTCACCATACCGGGACAGACAAGAGACCCAGTACTTC.

V and J are TRBV2 and TRBJ1-1; D call uncertain. CDR3 size: 13 residues. The germline V gene encodes CDR1 SNHLY and CDR2 FYNNEI. V was clipped by 6 bases and J by 0 bases, with 8 bases between them. The CDR3 DNA is TGTGCCAGCAGCCCTACAGTGAACACTGAAGCTTTCTTT. Translating gives CASSPTVNTEAFF.

The gene calls are TRBV19 and TRBJ1-4; 11 bases agree with TRBD1. The CDR3 consists of 16 residues. V was pared by 3 bases and J by 8 bases, with 8 bases of the junction left unmatched. CDR1 LNHDA and CDR2 SQIVND come from the germline V gene (reference sequence). This CDR3 is CASSILAGTGGEKLFF. CDR3 sequence (DNA): TGTGCCAGTAGTATCCTCGCCGGGACAGGGGGAGAAAAACTGTTTTTT.

The table lists this clone with a few counts. The chain recombines TRBV19 with TRBJ1-2, with 8 bases identical to TRBD1. The CDR3 spans 16 residues. Germline trimming cut 3 bases from V and 5 bases from J; bases unmatched to any gene: 11. The germline V gene has CDR1 LNHDA and CDR2 SQIVND (reference sequence). CDR3 bases: TGTGCCAGTAGTATTCTTCTCGGACAGGGAGGGTATGGCTACACCTTC. Protein: CASSILLGQGGYGYTF.

This clone came up once. The chain links TRBV28 to TRBJ1-5, with 7 bases matching TRBD1. With V trimmed by 3 bases and J by 4 bases, 18 bases remained unmatched. Germline V CDR1 and CDR2: MDHEN, SYDVKM. This CDR3 has 19 amino acids. This CDR3 is CASSFSLGQPGPQNQPQHF. For the CDR3, the DNA is TGTGCCAGCAGTTTTTCCCTGGGACAGCCAGGCCCGCAAAATCAGCCCCAGCATTTT.

The chain joins TRBV2 to TRBJ2-7; D possibly corresponds to TRBD1 (6 bases). V lost 5 bases, J lost 2 bases, and 16 bases lay in between. The CDR3 has 15 residues. Germline-derived CDR1 and CDR2 are SNHLY and FYNNEI. The CDR3, as DNA: TGTGCCAGCAGTTCGGGACACCCTCTCACCTACGAGCAGTACTTC. Protein sequence: CASSSGHPLTYEQYF.

The rearrangement joins TRBV19 to TRBJ2-3; 11 bases are shared with TRBD1. After removal of 4 bases from V and 2 bases from J, the junction contained 11 bases not matched to a gene. CDR3 length equals 18 residues. In germline, CDR1 is LNHDA, CDR2 SQIVND (reference sequence). This CDR3 is CASSRHSRTGGYTDTQYF. CDR3 nucleotides: TGTGCCAGTAGTAGACACTCGAGGACAGGGGGCTACACAGATACGCAGTATTTT.

The gene calls are TRBV19 and TRBJ2-7; 9 nucleotides agree with TRBD2. The CDR3 has 13 amino acids. The junction had 3 bases not matched to a gene; V was cut back by 6 bases and J by 3 bases. CDR1 is LNHDA and CDR2 is SQIVND in the germline V gene (reference sequence). The CDR3 sequence is CASSLAGNYEQYF. DNA for the CDR3: TGTGCCAGTAGCCTAGCGGGGAACTACGAGCAGTACTTC.

This chain uses TRBV5-1 with TRBJ2-1, with a weak D call TRBD2 (6 bases). In germline, CDR1 is SGHRS, CDR2 YFSETQ. Between the trimmed V and J ends, which lost 3 bases and 0 bases, there was a span of 19 bases. CDR3 size: 18 residues. The CDR3 DNA reads TGCGCCAGCAGCTCCCCCCCCGGCGGGATTAGCTCCTACAATGAGCAGTTCTTC. Its translation: CASSSPPGGISSYNEQFF. The complete variable domain, with remaining parts taken from reference TRBV5-1 and TRBJ2-1, reads KAGVTQTPRYLIKTRGQQVTLSCSPISGHRSVSWYQQTPGQGLQFLFEYFSETQRNKGNFPGRFSGRQFSNSRSEMNVSTLELGDSALYLCASSSPPGGISSYNEQFFGPGTRLTVL.

The V call is TRBV7-9, the J call TRBJ2-6, with a possible D match to TRBD1 (5 bases). The CDR3 consists of 16 residues. Per germline, CDR1 SEHNR and CDR2 FQNEAQ (reference sequence). V lost 1 base and J 4 bases, leaving 11 bases between the germline ends. The CDR3, as DNA: TGTGCCAGCAGCTTAGAGCAGGGATCAGGGGCCAACGTCCTGACTTTC. This sequence encodes CASSLEQGSGANVLTF.

This clone was picked up a small number of times. J is TRBJ1-1 and V is TRBV6-1; TRBD1 might be the D (6 bases). The CDR3 covers 13 residues. Trimming took off 3 bases at V and 7 bases at J, with 12 bases between the two ends. Germline V gene data show CDR1 as MNHNS and CDR2 as SASEGT. The CDR3: CASSDSTGSEAFF. DNA for the CDR3: TGTGCCAGCAGTGATTCGACAGGTAGTGAAGCTTTCTTT.

This clone was counted a single time. The chain carries TRBV7-8 and TRBJ1-1; a possible D gene is TRBD1 (6 bases). Per the germline V gene, CDR1 is SGHVS and CDR2 is FQNEAQ. The CDR3 is made up of 16 amino acids. The V end was cut by 0 bases, the J end by 5 bases, with 16 bases between. DNA for the CDR3: TGTGCCAGCAGCTTAGCGTTTCTTGACAGGTCGACTGAAGCTTTCTTT. It is translated as CASSLAFLDRSTEAFF.

This chain joins TRBV21-1 and TRBJ2-1; the DNA was not used to check the table's D call, TRBD1. TRBV21-1 is a pseudogene locus. This CDR3 region has 16 residues. The chain's CDR3 is CASSLADRGAGNEQFF. DNA of the CDR3: TGTGCCAGCAGCCTAGCCGACAGGGGCGCAGGGAATGAGCAGTTCTTC.

The CDR3 DNA sequence: TGTGCCAGCAGCCAAGACTGGTTGGGACAGGGGACCCCGAATAACTATGGCTACACCTTC. It yields the protein CASSQDWLGQGTPNNYGYTF. V and J are TRBV3-1 (or the pseudogene TRBV3-2) and TRBJ1-2, with 10 bases fitting TRBD1. The CDR3 is 20 amino acids. V shed 0 bases, J shed 1 base, and the junction held 14 bases outside the gene matches. Germline CDR1 and CDR2: LGHDT and YNNKEL (reference sequence).

The rearrangement uses TRBV6-5 and TRBJ2-5; tentatively, D is TRBD2 (5 bases). Germline CDR1 reads MNHEY; CDR2 reads SVGAGI. V was clipped by 6 bases and J by 3 bases, with 5 bases between them. This CDR3 comprises 11 residues. This CDR3 is CASREEETQYF. Here the CDR3 DNA reads TGTGCCAGCAGGGAGGAAGAGACCCAGTACTTC.

This sequence joins TRBV2 and TRBJ2-4; TRBD1 aligns across 7 bases. CDR3 length: 13 residues. Germline values: CDR1 SNHLY, CDR2 FYNNEI. J was trimmed by 3 bases and V by 8 bases; bases with no gene match: 4. This chain's CDR3 is CASRQGGKNIQYF. The CDR3 DNA reads as TGTGCCAGCCGACAGGGTGGCAAAAACATTCAGTACTTC.

This clone was seen just once. V usage is TRBV9 and J usage is TRBJ2-1; 8 nucleotides line up with TRBD1. From germline, CDR1 is SGDLS and CDR2 YYNGEE. The CDR3 covers 15 residues. The trim removed 4 bases at V and 5 bases at J, leaving 8 bases unmatched. The CDR3 region is CASSPPGTGNNEQFF. CDR3 sequence (DNA): TGTGCCAGCAGCCCACCCGGGACAGGTAACAATGAGCAGTTCTTC.

This chain uses TRBV6-6 with TRBJ2-5; 9 bases agree with TRBD1. Unmatched junction bases numbered 7, after V lost 6 bases and J lost 5 bases. This CDR3 spans 14 amino acids. Germline lookup yields CDR1 MNHNY and CDR2 SVGAGI (reference sequence). The CDR3 loop reads CASRTGGGTETQYF. The CDR3 region has the DNA TGTGCCAGCAGGACAGGGGGAGGGACGGAGACCCAGTACTTC.

This sequence joins TRBV28 and TRBJ2-2; perhaps TRBD1 as D (5 bases). V lost 3 bases to trimming and J lost 4 bases, with 18 bases between them. CDR1 is MDHEN, CDR2 SYDVKM, per germline. This CDR3 comprises 17 residues. CDR3 region: CASSFFGLGRPTGELFF. In nucleotides, the CDR3 is TGTGCCAGCAGTTTCTTCGGATTGGGGCGACCCACCGGGGAGCTGTTTTTT. The variable domain in full, completed from reference TRBV28 and TRBJ2-2, reads DVKVTQSSRYLVKRTGEKVFLECVQDMDHENMFWYRQDPGLGLRLIYFSYDVKMKEKGDIPEGYSVSREKKERFSLILESASTNQTSMYLCASSFFGLGRPTGELFFGEGSRLTVL.

The rearrangement uses TRBV5-8 and TRBJ2-1, with 7 bases identical to TRBD2. In germline, CDR1 is SGHTS, CDR2 YDEGEE. V was clipped by 2 bases and J by 2 bases; unmatched bases: 13. This CDR3 region has 18 residues. The CDR3 region has the DNA TGTGCCAGCAGCTTTGGGGCTAGCGGTACATATACCTACAATGAGCAGTTCTTC. It yields the protein CASSFGASGTYTYNEQFF.

This chain uses TRBV19 with TRBJ2-7; 7 nucleotides align to TRBD1. CDR3 length: 15 residues. Germline CDR1 is LNHDA and CDR2 is SQIVND (reference sequence). Losses at the gene ends were 3 bases for V and 3 bases for J; bases not matched to a gene: 8. The CDR3: CASSMSLGGYYEQYF. Written as DNA, the CDR3 is TGTGCCAGTAGTATGAGCTTAGGGGGCTACTACGAGCAGTACTTC.

The chain couples TRBV7-8 to TRBJ2-5, with no clear D. CDR3 length equals 12 residues. With 5 bases removed from V and 0 bases from J, the gap between germline ends came to 4 bases. Germline CDR1 reads SGHVS; CDR2 reads FQNEAQ. DNA for the CDR3: TGTGCCAGCAGCCATTACCAAGAGACCCAGTACTTC. Encoded protein: CASSHYQETQYF.

The chain uses TRBV29-1 and TRBJ2-3; 8 bases are a match to TRBD2. Germline CDR1 and CDR2: SQVTM and ANQGSEA. With V trimmed by 4 bases and J by 3 bases, 12 bases remained unmatched. The CDR3 contains 16 residues. The CDR3 loop reads CSVVRRGGKVTDTQYF. CDR3 in DNA: TGCAGCGTTGTGAGACGGGGGGGAAAAGTTACAGATACGCAGTATTTT.

Only a few counts were recorded for this clone. This chain connects TRBV27 to TRBJ2-7; 11 bases fit TRBD1. The CDR3 totals 15 residues. Germline loops: CDR1 MNHEY, CDR2 SMNVEV (reference sequence). The junction had 3 bases not matched to a gene; V was cut back by 3 bases and J by 2 bases. CDR3 in amino acids: CASSLDRGRPYEQYF. The CDR3 DNA reads TGTGCCAGCAGTTTGGACAGGGGGCGCCCCTACGAGCAGTACTTC.

The V and J genes are TRBV5-1 and TRBJ2-1, with 14 bases that match TRBD2. The J segment lost 1 base and the V segment lost 4 bases, leaving 16 bases of the junction unmatched. In germline, CDR1 is SGHRS, CDR2 YFSETQ. The CDR3 is made up of 21 amino acids. CDR3 protein: CASSASGTGTSGSISYNEQFF. The CDR3, as DNA: TGCGCCAGCAGCGCCTCGGGAACCGGGACTAGCGGGAGTATTTCCTACAATGAGCAGTTCTTC.